This T cell receptor beta chain was captured in a study of cytomegalovirus exposure and HLA in healthy donors. Study-level points and caveats: The presence/absence work took it that sequencing depth was about the same across donors.

Per germline, CDR1 SGDLS and CDR2 YYNGEE. V was shortened by 0 bases and J by 2 bases, with 15 bases between the two germline ends. The CDR3 is made up of 16 amino acids. Primers for the PCR totalled 60 Vbeta and 13 Jbeta. Sequencing was performed with immunoSEQ multiplex PCR; in TCRdb, only in-frame clones are kept and a portion is missing. The sample includes about 150,000 clones, less than 85% of them seen just once. Comment on this clone: The antigen is undetermined.

The gene calls are TRBV9 and TRBJ2-7; D is uncertain. The source material was PBMCs. The sequence was collected from a man aged 40-49 years in good health and CMV-seronegative. CDR3 nucleotide sequence: TGTGCCAGCAGCGTAGCGGGTACTCATCGACCCTACGAGCAGTACTTC. As protein: CASSVAGTHRPYEQYF.